This T cell receptor beta chain is from a study of post-analysis software for immune sequencing data. Study conclusions and caveats: Multiple sclerosis patients showed significantly lower normalized Chao1 diversity than controls did.

Each TCR beta cDNA library carried unique molecular identifiers. Between about 1 and 10 million T cells gave rise to some 520,000 cDNA molecules. TCRdb reprocessed the PCR reads via MiXCR and lists one record per CDR3 protein. Seen here are 750,000 to 900,000 distinct CDR3 sequences, under 60% observed once, and the top ten hold approximately 4.4%. Turning to this clonotype: Its antigen is currently unknown.

The specimen was blood. This TCR was sampled from a girl between 5 and 17 years old with multiple sclerosis.

The CDR3 DNA is TGTGCCAGCAGTTTAGGTCGACACACTGAAGCTTTCTTT. It codes for CASSLGRHTEAFF. The gene calls are TRBV12-3 or TRBV12-4 and TRBJ1-1; D call uncertain. V was trimmed by 1 base and J by 3 bases, leaving 6 bases between them. This CDR3 comprises 13 residues.